The 5 T cell receptor beta chains below were found in one sample sequenced in a study of CD8 T cells in ankylosing spondylitis. The antigens of these receptors remain unknown. Study findings and constraints: Within ankylosing spondylitis blood, a TCR beta motif made up of under 10 highly homologous variants appeared to be characteristic.

TCRdb re-called the 5' RACE reads through MiXCR, storing one row per CDR3 protein. This sample yields about 540,000 distinct CDR3 sequences, of which 10% to 15% are seen a single time; under 7.5% belongs to the top ten. Sequenced: blood, either unsorted or a sorted T cell fraction (not recorded which). The receptors here all came from a male donor with ankylosing spondylitis.

This clonotype was counted a few times. This chain connects TRBV7-2 to TRBJ1-6; D is unresolved. The CDR3 contains 14 residues. Trimming cost V 5 bases and J 9 bases, with 14 bases left between them. Germline V CDR1 and CDR2: SGHTA, FQGNSA. The CDR3 DNA reads as TGTGCCAGCAGCAACAGAATCCGAGGTTCACCCCTCCACTTT. Translation gives CASSNRIRGSPLHF.

V and J are TRBV6-1 and TRBJ2-2; TRBD2 matches 10 bases. CDR3 length: 17 residues. V shed 1 base and J 6 bases; nucleotides not matched to a gene: 8. Germline CDR1 is MNHNS and CDR2 is SASEGT. The CDR3, as DNA: TGTGCCAGCAGTGAAGGGCTAGCGGGAGTTCGAGCCGGGGAGCTGTTTTTT. It translates to CASSEGLAGVRAGELFF.

This clonotype was seen ten or more times. The chain couples TRBV5-1 to TRBJ1-2; a possible D gene is TRBD1 (6 bases). In germline, CDR1 is SGHRS, CDR2 YFSETQ. CDR3 length: 14 amino acids. Trimming took off 4 bases at V and 3 bases at J, with 13 bases between the two ends. CDR3 loop: CASSALNRDYGYTF. CDR3 DNA sequence: TGCGCCAGCAGCGCCCTGAACAGGGACTATGGCTACACCTTC.

The table lists this clonotype with many counts. This rearrangement joins TRBV15 to TRBJ2-3, with 10 bases identical to TRBD1. With V trimmed by 5 bases and J by 1 base, 9 bases remained unmatched. Germline CDR1 LNHNV, CDR2 YYDKDF (reference sequence). This CDR3 has 17 amino acids. The CDR3 loop reads CATSGTLTGGRTDTQYF. Written as DNA, the CDR3 is TGTGCCACCAGCGGAACCCTGACAGGGGGCCGCACAGATACGCAGTATTTT.

The V and J genes are TRBV29-1 and TRBJ2-1; perhaps TRBD2 as D (5 bases). Germline CDR1 is SQVTM and CDR2 is ANQGSEA. V gave up 7 bases and J gave up 0 bases, with 19 bases separating them. The CDR3 contains 16 residues. As DNA, the CDR3 is TGCAGCGCTGCCCTGGAGGAGCGCGACTCCTACAATGAGCAGTTCTTC. Protein product: CSAALEERDSYNEQFF.